The clone carrying this T cell receptor (beta chain) was picked up many times. The entry originates in a study of regulatory T cells in long-lasting Graves disease. As for time point: newly diagnosed GD, antithyroid drugs for less than 3 months. Preparation of the TCR library used RNA extracted from PBMCs. Investigators prepared the TCR beta libraries by applying iRepertoire HTBI primers and Arm-PCR of CDR3 regions. Original methodology: Overall, samples carried over 60 TRBV and 15 or so TRBJ segments. TCRdb ran MiXCR on the multiplex PCR reads and lists one entry per CDR3 protein. The V and J calls here are based on TCRdb, not the publication. Here the sample spans 450,000 to 500,000 distinct CDR3 sequences, about 17% being singletons. This same sample was also taken into another study, of T cells in Graves' hyperthyroidism and ophthalmopathy. That source reports: The hyperthyroidism was newly diagnosed and had lasted under 2 months; the patients were aged 18 to 65. HTBI primers were employed in a first-round RT-PCR of the TCR CDR3.

Source: peripheral blood mononuclear cells (PBMCs), taken at new diagnosis, from a patient treated with antithyroid drugs. The TCR originated in a man aged 40-50 years with Graves disease.

CDR3 sequence (DNA): TGTGCCTGGAGTGTACAAAGGGGCAGGGAAGAGACCCAGTACTTC. Translation gives CAWSVQRGREETQYF. V is TRBV30 and J is TRBJ2-5; D possibly corresponds to TRBD1 (5 bases). The germline V gene encodes CDR1 GTSNPN and CDR2 SVGIG (reference sequence). The ends were cut back, 0 bases at V and 3 bases at J, with 14 bases in the middle. This CDR3 comprises 15 residues.